The sequence of this TCR beta chain was determined in a study of read filtering for tumor transcriptome and immune sequencing. Turning to the study itself: Among patients, roughly 17 were male and some 15 female, aged 47 to 80 (mean approximately 71). Transcriptome libraries were built from DNase-treated RNA. RNA-seq yielded only roughly 75 to 1,300 TCR reads, IR-seq about 3.5 to 11 million.

Germline CDR1 reads SGHRS; CDR2 reads YFSETQ. V gave up 0 bases and J gave up 3 bases, with 6 bases separating them. CDR3 length equals 14 residues. About this clonotype itself: The CDR3 does not end in the conserved phenylalanine or tryptophan, so this is likely a read error.

The library was built from about 400 ng RNA with molecular barcoded adaptors for alpha/delta and beta/gamma chains. MiXCR was run by TCRdb on the reads, yielding one entry per CDR3 protein. Of some 130,000 distinct CDR3 sequences detected, over 10% appear once; the ten largest clones hold about 11%. The material sequenced was a population of CD138-negative cells sorted from bone marrow. The genes are TRBV5-1 and TRBJ2-2, with D unclear. This sequence originates from a donor aged 40 or older with multiple myeloma. CDR3 in amino acids: CASSLGLDTGELFL. DNA of the CDR3: TGCGCCAGCAGCTTGGGACTTGACACCGGGGAGCTGTTTCTT.